This TCR beta chain was captured in a study of cytomegalovirus exposure and HLA in healthy donors. Study-wide findings and caveats: In a later analysis, HLA-associated TCR beta chains were more clonally expanded than equally common others.

The CDR3 has 14 residues. Deletions cut 5 bases from V and 3 bases from J, with 11 bases between. Germline lookup yields CDR1 PRHDT and CDR2 FYEKMQ (reference sequence). A note on this clone: Its antigen is not identified.

The PCR contained 60 Vbeta and 13 Jbeta primers. Sequenced by immunoSEQ multiplex PCR; TCRdb stores in-frame clones only, minus some. The sample table sets out just over 80,000 clones. The genes are TRBV13 and TRBJ2-1; possibly TRBD2 for D (6 bases). The source is a woman aged 25 to 39 in good health and CMV-seronegative. Sequenced input: PBMCs. The CDR3 reads CASSPPTSYNEQFF. The CDR3 coding sequence is TGTGCCAGCAGCCCGCCGACTAGCTACAATGAGCAGTTCTTC.